This T cell receptor beta chain is from a study of preoperative IRX-2 immunotherapy in early breast cancer. Repertoires were generated with immunoSEQ multiplex PCR, while TCRdb's copy carries only in-frame clones and drops some. The table lists about 42,000 clones, about 80% of them singletons, with approximately 1.2% in the top ten. Treatment given: preoperative locoregional IRX-2 cytokine immunotherapy. This phase Ib study tested locoregional IRX-2 cytokine immunotherapy given before surgery. The germline CDR1 and CDR2 sequences are SGHRS and YFSETQ. J lost 6 bases, V lost 4 bases, and 10 bases had no gene match. The CDR3 totals 14 residues.

The specimen comprised tumor tissue, sampled after IRX-2 immunotherapy. The TCR originated in a human donor with breast cancer. The chain joins TRBV5-1 to TRBJ2-7; 7 positions match TRBD1. The CDR3 DNA follows: TGCGCCAGCAGCGAGACGACAGGGCCCGGCGAGCAGTACTTC. This translates into CASSETTGPGEQYF.